This TCR beta chain appears in the sequencing data of a study of cytomegalovirus exposure and HLA in healthy donors. Study summary: The use of the same platform for the 95 to 150 validation repertoires and the roughly 680 first-cohort repertoires was reported by a later analysis.

The assay was immunoSEQ multiplex PCR, and TCRdb's table has in-frame clones only and misses some. The sample includes approximately 170,000 clones, approximately 81% of them seen just once. The CDR3 has 15 residues. The germline V gene has CDR1 SEHNR and CDR2 FQNEAQ (reference sequence). With V trimmed by 5 bases and J by 10 bases, 12 bases remained unmatched. The source material was PBMCs. This clonotype was obtained from a man aged 25 to 40 in good health and CMV-seropositive. The chain is built from TRBV7-9 and TRBJ1-4; the match to TRBD1 covers 8 bases. The CDR3 loop reads CASSPPRQGTGKLFF. Written as DNA, the CDR3 is TGTGCCAGCAGCCCTCCCAGACAGGGGACGGGAAAACTGTTTTTT.